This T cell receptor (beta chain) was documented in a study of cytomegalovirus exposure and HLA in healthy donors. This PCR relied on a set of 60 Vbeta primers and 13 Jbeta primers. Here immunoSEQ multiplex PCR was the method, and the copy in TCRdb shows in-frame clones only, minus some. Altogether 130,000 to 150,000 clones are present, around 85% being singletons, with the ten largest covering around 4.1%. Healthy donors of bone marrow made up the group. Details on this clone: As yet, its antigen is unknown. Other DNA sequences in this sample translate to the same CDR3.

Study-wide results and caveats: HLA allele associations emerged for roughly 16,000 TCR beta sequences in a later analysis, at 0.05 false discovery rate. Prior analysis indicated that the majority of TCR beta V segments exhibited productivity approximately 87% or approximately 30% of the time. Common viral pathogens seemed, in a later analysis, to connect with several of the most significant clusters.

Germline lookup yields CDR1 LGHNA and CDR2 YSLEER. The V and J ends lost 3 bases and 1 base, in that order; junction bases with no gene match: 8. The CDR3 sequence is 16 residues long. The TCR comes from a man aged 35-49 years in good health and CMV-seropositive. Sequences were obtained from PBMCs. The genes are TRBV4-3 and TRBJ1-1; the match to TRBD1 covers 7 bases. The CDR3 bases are TGCGCCAGCAGCCATACAGCACACAGGGGGAACACTGAAGCTTTCTTT. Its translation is CASSHTAHRGNTEAFF.